A selection of T cell receptor beta chains follows, all from one sample in a study of shared clonotypes between healthy human individuals. The assay was immunoSEQ multiplex PCR, and TCRdb's table has in-frame clones only and misses some. The sample contains approximately 640,000 clones, about two thirds of which appear only once. Sequencing used memory CD4+ T cells sorted from blood. The source of these receptors is a woman aged 30 to 39 in good health. CDR3s include the opening cysteine and the closing phenylalanine or tryptophan. A D gene is named only where the DNA matches it firmly. Rows give clone size only sometimes, using once, few, many, or a class for an expanded clone.

TRBD2	TRBV27	NA	TRBJ2-5	CASSPYLGLAGQETQYF	TGTGCCAGCAGTCCGTATTTGGGACTAGCGGGCCAAGAGACCCAGTACTTC
NA	TRBV5-6	once	TRBJ2-5	CASSLVDTETQYF	TGTGCCAGCAGCTTGGTAGATACGGAGACCCAGTACTTC
NA	TRBV7-6	NA	TRBJ2-7	CASSLRVDLSYEQYF	TGTGCCAGCAGCTTAAGGGTAGACTTATCCTACGAGCAGTACTTC
NA	TRBV19	NA	TRBJ2-1	CASSIQVGSYNEQFF	TGTGCCAGTAGTATACAGGTGGGGTCCTACAATGAGCAGTTCTTC
NA	TRBV19	NA	TRBJ2-3	CASSRGSGGGADTQYF	TGTGCCAGTAGTCGGGGGTCCGGAGGTGGGGCAGATACGCAGTATTTT
NA	TRBV7-9	once	TRBJ2-3	CASSGGLGGTDTQYF	TGTGCCAGCAGCGGGGGACTCGGGGGCACAGATACGCAGTATTTT
TRBD1	TRBV27	NA	TRBJ2-1	CASSLRQGSSYNEQFF	TGTGCCAGCAGTCTGAGACAGGGAAGCTCCTACAATGAGCAGTTCTTC
NA	TRBV5-1	NA	TRBJ2-3	CASSLTGGADTQYF	TGCGCCAGCAGCCTGACAGGTGGGGCAGATACGCAGTATTTT
TRBD2	TRBV28	NA	TRBJ2-1	CASSLRTSPYNEQFF	TGTGCCAGCAGTCTAAGGACTAGCCCCTACAATGAGCAGTTCTTC
NA	TRBV6-5	NA	TRBJ2-7	CASSYSSAEHYEQYF	TGTGCCAGCAGTTACTCGTCAGCGGAACACTACGAGCAGTACTTC
TRBD1	TRBV28	NA	TRBJ2-2	CASRRQGKNTGELFF	TGTGCCAGCAGACGACAGGGAAAGAACACCGGGGAGCTGTTTTTT
NA	TRBV2	once	TRBJ1-6	CASSDKGYNSPLHF	TGTGCCAGCAGTGACAAGGGGTATAATTCACCCCTCCACTTT
TRBD2	TRBV27	NA	TRBJ2-2	CASSLYPPGGYTGELFF	TGTGCCAGCAGTTTATATCCCCCGGGAGGGTACACCGGGGAGCTGTTTTTT
TRBD1	TRBV4-2	NA	TRBJ2-5	CASSQERTGGWETQYF	TGTGCCAGCAGCCAAGAACGGACAGGGGGGTGGGAGACCCAGTACTTC
TRBD1	TRBV5-1	NA	TRBJ1-2	CASSLVGQGLYGYTF	TGCGCCAGCAGCTTGGTAGGACAGGGCCTCTATGGCTACACCTTC
NA	TRBV7-9	NA	TRBJ2-6	CASSWRSPRDSGANVLTF	TGTGCCAGCAGCTGGAGATCTCCCAGGGACTCTGGGGCCAACGTCCTGACTTTC
TRBD2	TRBV19	few	TRBJ2-2	CATQTSGRPGELFF	TGTGCCACCCAAACTAGCGGGAGGCCCGGGGAGCTGTTTTTT
TRBD2	TRBV2	NA	TRBJ2-3	CASSEQLAGTTDTQYF	TGTGCCAGCAGTGAACAGCTAGCGGGCACCACAGATACGCAGTATTTT
NA	TRBV6-5	NA	TRBJ2-1	CASSYTQGHPTEQFF	TGTGCCAGCAGTTACACCCAAGGCCATCCCACTGAGCAGTTCTTC
NA	TRBV18	once	TRBJ2-7	CASSPQRAAYEQYF	TGTGCCAGCTCACCACAGAGGGCCGCCTACGAGCAGTACTTC
NA	TRBV7-9	NA	TRBJ2-5	CASSPRETQYF	TGTGCCAGCAGCCCTCGTGAGACCCAGTACTTC
NA	TRBV4-2	few	TRBJ2-6	CASSQGATGGWSGANVLTF	TGTGCCAGCAGCCAAGGTGCAACAGGTGGTTGGTCTGGGGCCAACGTCCTGACTTTC
NA	TRBV10-3	NA	TRBJ1-2	CASLPGGRDNYGYTF	TGTGCCAGCCTGCCCGGCGGGCGGGATAACTATGGCTACACCTTC
TRBD2	TRBV5-4	NA	TRBJ2-7	CASSFEGGIETYEQYF	TGTGCCAGCAGCTTCGAGGGAGGGATTGAGACCTACGAGCAGTACTTC
TRBD2	TRBV5-1	NA	TRBJ2-7	CASSLLSGTSYEQYF	TGCGCCAGCAGCTTGCTGAGCGGGACCTCCTACGAGCAGTACTTC
TRBD2	TRBV28	NA	TRBJ2-7	CASSTQTSGRFSYEQYF	TGTGCCAGCAGTACCCAGACTAGCGGGAGGTTTTCCTACGAGCAGTACTTC
NA	TRBV27	NA	TRBJ2-7	CASSSRWVYEQYF	TGTGCCAGCTCAAGTAGGTGGGTCTACGAGCAGTACTTC
NA	TRBV2	NA	TRBJ1-2	CASSRIPYGYTF	TGTGCCAGCAGCCGAATCCCTTATGGCTACACCTTC
NA	TRBV5-6	once	TRBJ1-6	CASSLTGHSKLRGNSPLHF	TGTGCCAGCAGCTTGACCGGACATTCGAAACTCAGGGGTAATTCACCCCTCCACTTT
NA	TRBV18	NA	TRBJ1-4	CASSPPGGEKLFF	TGTGCCAGCTCACCTCCGGGAGGCGAAAAACTGTTTTTT
NA	TRBV9	NA	TRBJ2-6	CASSVRANPYSGANVLTF	TGTGCCAGCAGCGTACGGGCCAACCCCTACTCTGGGGCCAACGTCCTGACTTTC